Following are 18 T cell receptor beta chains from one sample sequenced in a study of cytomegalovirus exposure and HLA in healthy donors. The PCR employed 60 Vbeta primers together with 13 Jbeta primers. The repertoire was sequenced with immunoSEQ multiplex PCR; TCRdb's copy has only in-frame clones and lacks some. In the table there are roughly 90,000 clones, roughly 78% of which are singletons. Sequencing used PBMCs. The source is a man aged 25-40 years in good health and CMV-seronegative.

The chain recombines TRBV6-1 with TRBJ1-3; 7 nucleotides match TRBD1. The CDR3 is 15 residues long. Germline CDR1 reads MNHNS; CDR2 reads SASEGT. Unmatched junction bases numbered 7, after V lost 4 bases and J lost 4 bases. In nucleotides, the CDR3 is TGTGCCAGCAGTGTAAAGGGGGCTTTAGGAAACACCATATATTTT. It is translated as CASSVKGALGNTIYF.

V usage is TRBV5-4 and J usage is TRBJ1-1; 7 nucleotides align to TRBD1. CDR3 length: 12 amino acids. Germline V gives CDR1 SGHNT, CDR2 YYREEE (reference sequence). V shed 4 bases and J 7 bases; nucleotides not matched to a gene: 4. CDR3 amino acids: CASSRTGDEAFF. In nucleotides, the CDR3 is TGTGCCAGCAGCCGAACAGGGGATGAAGCTTTCTTT. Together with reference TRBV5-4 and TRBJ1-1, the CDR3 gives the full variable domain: ETGVTQSPTHLIKTRGQQVTLRCSSQSGHNTVSWYQQALGQGPQFIFQYYREEENGRGNFPPRFSGLQFPNYSSELNVNALELDDSALYLCASSRTGDEAFFGQGTRLTVV.

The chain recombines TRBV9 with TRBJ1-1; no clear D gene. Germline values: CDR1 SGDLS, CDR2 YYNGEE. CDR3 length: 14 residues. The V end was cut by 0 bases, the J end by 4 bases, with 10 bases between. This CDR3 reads CASSVEDGGTEAFF. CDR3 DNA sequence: TGTGCCAGCAGCGTAGAAGACGGCGGCACTGAAGCTTTCTTT.

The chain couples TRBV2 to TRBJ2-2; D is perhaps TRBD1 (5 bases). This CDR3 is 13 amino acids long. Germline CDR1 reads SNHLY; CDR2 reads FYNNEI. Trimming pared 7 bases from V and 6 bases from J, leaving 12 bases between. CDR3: CASKETGSGELFF. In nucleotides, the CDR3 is TGTGCCAGCAAGGAAACAGGCTCCGGGGAGCTGTTTTTT. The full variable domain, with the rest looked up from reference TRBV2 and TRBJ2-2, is EPEVTQTPSHQVTQMGQEVILRCVPISNHLYFYWYRQILGQKVEFLVSFYNNEISEKSEIFDDQFSVERPDGSNFTLKIRSTKLEDSAMYFCASKETGSGELFFGEGSRLTVL.

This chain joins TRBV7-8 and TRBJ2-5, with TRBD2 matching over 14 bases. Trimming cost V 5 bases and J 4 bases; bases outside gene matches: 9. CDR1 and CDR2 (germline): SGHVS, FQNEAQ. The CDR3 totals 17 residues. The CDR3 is CASSPGLAGVYPETQYF. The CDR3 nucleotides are TGTGCCAGCAGCCCGGGACTAGCGGGAGTCTACCCAGAGACCCAGTACTTC. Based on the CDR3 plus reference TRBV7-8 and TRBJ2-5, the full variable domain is GAGVSQSPRYKVAKRGQDVALRCDPISGHVSLFWYQQALGQGPEFLTYFQNEAQLDKSGLPSDRFFAERPEGSVSTLKIQRTQQEDSAVYLCASSPGLAGVYPETQYFGPGTRLLVL.

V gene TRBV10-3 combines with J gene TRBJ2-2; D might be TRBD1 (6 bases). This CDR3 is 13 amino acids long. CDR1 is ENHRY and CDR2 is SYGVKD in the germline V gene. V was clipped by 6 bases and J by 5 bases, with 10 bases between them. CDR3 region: CAIRQGITGELFF. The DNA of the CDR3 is TGTGCCATCAGGCAGGGGATAACCGGGGAGCTGTTTTTT.

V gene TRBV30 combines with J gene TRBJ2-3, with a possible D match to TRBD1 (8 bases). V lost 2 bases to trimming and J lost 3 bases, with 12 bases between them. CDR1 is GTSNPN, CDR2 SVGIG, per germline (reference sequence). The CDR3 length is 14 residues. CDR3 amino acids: CAWSHRGGTDTQYF. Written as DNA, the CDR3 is TGTGCCTGGAGTCACAGGGGGGGTACAGATACGCAGTATTTT.

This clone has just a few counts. The CDR3 is CASSLDSRVDEQYF. As DNA, the CDR3 is TGTGCCAGCAGCTTGGACTCGCGGGTCGACGAGCAGTACTTC. The chain joins TRBV5-4 to TRBJ2-7; D possibly corresponds to TRBD2 (5 bases). CDR3 length: 14 residues. Per the germline V gene, CDR1 is SGHNT and CDR2 is YYREEE (reference sequence). Trimming took off 0 bases at V and 5 bases at J, with 12 bases between the two ends.

The CDR3 region is CASSSAGTGGFQPQHF. CDR3 DNA: TGTGCCAGCAGCTCAGCCGGGACAGGGGGCTTTCAGCCCCAGCATTTT. V gene TRBV7-9 combines with J gene TRBJ1-5, with 12 bases matching TRBD1. Trimming removed 4 bases from V and 6 bases from J; junction bases left unmatched: 7. CDR1 is SEHNR and CDR2 is FQNEAQ in the germline V gene (reference sequence). The CDR3 loop spans 16 amino acids.

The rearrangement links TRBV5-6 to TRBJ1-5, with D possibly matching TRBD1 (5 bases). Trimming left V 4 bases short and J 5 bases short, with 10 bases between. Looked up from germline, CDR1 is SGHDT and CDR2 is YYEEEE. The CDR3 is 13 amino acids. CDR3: CASSGGGDQPQHF. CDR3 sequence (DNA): TGTGCCAGCAGCGGAGGAGGGGATCAGCCCCAGCATTTT. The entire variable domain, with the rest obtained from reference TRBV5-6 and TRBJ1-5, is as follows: DAGVTQSPTHLIKTRGQQVTLRCSPKSGHDTVSWYQQALGQGPQFIFQYYEEEERQRGNFPDRFSGHQFPNYSSELNVNALLLGDSALYLCASSGGGDQPQHFGDGTRLSIL.

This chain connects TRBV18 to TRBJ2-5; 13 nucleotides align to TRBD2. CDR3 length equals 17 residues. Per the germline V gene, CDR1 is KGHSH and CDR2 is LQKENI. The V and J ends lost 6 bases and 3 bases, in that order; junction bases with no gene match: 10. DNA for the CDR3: TGTGCCAGCTCCCGGACTAGCGGGAGTAGGGGGGAAGAGACCCAGTACTTC. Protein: CASSRTSGSRGEETQYF.

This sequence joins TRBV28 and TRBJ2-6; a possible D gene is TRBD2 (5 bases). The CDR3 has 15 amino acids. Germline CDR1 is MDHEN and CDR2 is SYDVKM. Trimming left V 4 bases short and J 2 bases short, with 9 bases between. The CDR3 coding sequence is TGTGCCAGCAGTTCGGTGGGAGCTGGGGCCAACGTCCTGACTTTC. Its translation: CASSSVGAGANVLTF.

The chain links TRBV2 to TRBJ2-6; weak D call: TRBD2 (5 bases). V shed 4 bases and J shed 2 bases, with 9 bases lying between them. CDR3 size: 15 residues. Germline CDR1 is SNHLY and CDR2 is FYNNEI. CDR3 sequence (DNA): TGTGCCAGCAGTGGGCCCGGGACTGGGGCCAACGTCCTGACTTTC. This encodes CASSGPGTGANVLTF.

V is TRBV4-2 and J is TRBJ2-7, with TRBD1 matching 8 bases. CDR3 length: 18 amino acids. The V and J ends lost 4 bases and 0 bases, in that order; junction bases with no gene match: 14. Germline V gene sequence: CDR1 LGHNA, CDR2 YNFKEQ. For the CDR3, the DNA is TGTGCCAGCAGCCCAAGACAGGGGTACGGAGGAAGCTCCTACGAGCAGTACTTC. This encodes CASSPRQGYGGSSYEQYF.

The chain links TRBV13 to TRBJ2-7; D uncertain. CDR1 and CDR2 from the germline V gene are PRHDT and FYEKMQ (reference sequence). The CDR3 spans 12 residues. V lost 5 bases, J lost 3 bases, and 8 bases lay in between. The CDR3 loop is CASSLRVYEQYF. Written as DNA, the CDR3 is TGTGCCAGCAGCCTCCGGGTCTACGAGCAGTACTTC.

The CDR3 DNA reads as TGTGCCAGCAGAAAGACAGCATCCTCCTACGAGCAGTACTTC. It is translated as CASRKTASSYEQYF. The rearrangement joins TRBV6-5 to TRBJ2-7, with D possibly TRBD1 on 5 matching bases. V dropped 6 bases and J dropped 0 bases, with 12 bases sitting between them. The germline CDR1 and CDR2 sequences are MNHEY and SVGAGI. The CDR3 totals 14 residues.

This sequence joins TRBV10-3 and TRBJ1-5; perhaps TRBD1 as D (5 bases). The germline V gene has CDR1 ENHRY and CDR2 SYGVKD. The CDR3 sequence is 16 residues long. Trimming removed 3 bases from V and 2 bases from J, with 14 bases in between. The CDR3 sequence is CAISELALQGNQPQHF. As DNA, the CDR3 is TGTGCCATCAGTGAACTGGCTCTACAGGGCAATCAGCCCCAGCATTTT.

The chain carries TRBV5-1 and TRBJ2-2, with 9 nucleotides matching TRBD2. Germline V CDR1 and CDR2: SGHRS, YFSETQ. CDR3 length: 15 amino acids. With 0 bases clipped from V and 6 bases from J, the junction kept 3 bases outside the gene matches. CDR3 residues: CASSLALAGPGELFF. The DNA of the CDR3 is TGCGCCAGCAGCTTGGCTCTAGCGGGACCCGGGGAGCTGTTTTTT.